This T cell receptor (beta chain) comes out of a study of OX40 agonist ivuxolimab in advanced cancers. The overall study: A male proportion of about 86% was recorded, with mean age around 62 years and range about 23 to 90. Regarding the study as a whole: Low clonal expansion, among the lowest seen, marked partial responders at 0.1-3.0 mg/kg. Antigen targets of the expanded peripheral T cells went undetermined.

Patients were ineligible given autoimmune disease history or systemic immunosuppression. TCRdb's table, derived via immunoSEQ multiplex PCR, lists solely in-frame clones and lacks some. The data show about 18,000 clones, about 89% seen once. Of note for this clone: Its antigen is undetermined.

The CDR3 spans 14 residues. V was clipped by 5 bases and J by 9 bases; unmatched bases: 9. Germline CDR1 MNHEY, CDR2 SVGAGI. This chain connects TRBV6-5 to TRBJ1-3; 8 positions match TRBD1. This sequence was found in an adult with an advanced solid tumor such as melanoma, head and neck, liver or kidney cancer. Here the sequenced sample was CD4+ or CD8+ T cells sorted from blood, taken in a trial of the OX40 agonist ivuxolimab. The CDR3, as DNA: TGTGCCAGCAGTATCGACAGGGGCAAGCGCACCATATATTTT. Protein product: CASSIDRGKRTIYF.